A selection of T cell receptor beta chains follows, all from one sample in a study of blood T cell repertoires in COVID-19. Sequencing was performed with immunoSEQ multiplex PCR; in TCRdb, only in-frame clones are kept and a portion is missing. The sample shows just under 50,000 clones, about 83% of them seen only once. What was sequenced was peripheral blood. The receptors were gathered from a human donor in a cohort sampled during active COVID-19. Each CDR3 is given with its conserved first and last residue. D genes are given only for firm matches. Not every row has a clone size; where given, it reads once, few, many or a size class.

V gene: TRBV5-5
J gene: TRBJ2-3
clone size: .
D gene: .
CDR3 protein: CASSLAVRRDTQYF
CDR3 DNA: TGTGCCAGCAGCTTGGCAGTGAGGCGAGATACGCAGTATTTT

V gene: TRBV6-5
J gene: TRBJ2-5
clone size: .
D gene: TRBD2
CDR3 protein: CASRSGTLGETQYF
CDR3 DNA: TGTGCCAGCAGAAGCGGGACTCTAGGGGAGACCCAGTACTTC

V gene: TRBV14
J gene: TRBJ1-2
clone size: .
D gene: TRBD1
CDR3 protein: CASSPPGGDGYTF
CDR3 DNA: TGTGCCAGCAGCCCCCCAGGGGGCGATGGCTACACCTTC

V gene: TRBV7-9
J gene: TRBJ2-7
clone size: few
D gene: TRBD1
CDR3 protein: CASSLAWVVGQGSSYEQYF
CDR3 DNA: TGTGCCAGCAGCTTAGCGTGGGTTGTAGGACAGGGGTCCTCCTACGAGCAGTACTTC

V gene: TRBV18
J gene: TRBJ1-4
clone size: few
D gene: .
CDR3 protein: CATQTDKDEKLFF
CDR3 DNA: TGTGCCACCCAGACAGATAAAGATGAAAAACTGTTTTTT

V gene: TRBV5-4
J gene: TRBJ2-1
clone size: once
D gene: TRBD2
CDR3 protein: CASSSVMTSGYNEQFF
CDR3 DNA: TGTGCCAGCAGCTCCGTTATGACTAGCGGATACAATGAGCAGTTCTTC

V gene: TRBV18
J gene: TRBJ1-2
clone size: .
D gene: TRBD1
CDR3 protein: CASSPLSGTAQPMSDGYTF
CDR3 DNA: TGTGCCAGCTCACCATTAAGTGGGACAGCCCAACCCATGAGCGATGGCTACACCTTC

V gene: TRBV13
J gene: TRBJ2-1
clone size: .
D gene: .
CDR3 protein: CASSWTGVRVNEQFF
CDR3 DNA: TGTGCCAGCAGCTGGACGGGGGTACGTGTGAATGAGCAGTTCTTC

V gene: TRBV7-9
J gene: TRBJ1-3
clone size: .
D gene: .
CDR3 protein: CASSSRSGNTIYF
CDR3 DNA: TGTGCCAGCAGCTCCAGAAGTGGAAACACCATATATTTT

V gene: TRBV6-6
J gene: TRBJ2-3
clone size: .
D gene: .
CDR3 protein: CASSNRDLSTDTQYF
CDR3 DNA: TGTGCCAGCAGTAACCGGGACTTATCCACAGATACGCAGTATTTT

V gene: TRBV11-3
J gene: TRBJ2-2
clone size: .
D gene: .
CDR3 protein: CASSSRTSPGELFF
CDR3 DNA: TGTGCCAGCAGCTCCCGGACATCCCCCGGGGAGCTGTTTTTT

V gene: TRBV9
J gene: TRBJ1-3
clone size: once
D gene: TRBD1
CDR3 protein: CASSSSDRESGNTIYF
CDR3 DNA: TGTGCCAGCAGTTCATCAGACAGGGAATCGGGAAACACCATATATTTT

V gene: TRBV2
J gene: TRBJ2-3
clone size: .
D gene: .
CDR3 protein: CASSDAVTDTQYF
CDR3 DNA: TGTGCCAGCAGTGATGCGGTCACAGATACGCAGTATTTT

V gene: TRBV5-1
J gene: TRBJ2-7
clone size: few
D gene: .
CDR3 protein: CASSQPGGHGYF
CDR3 DNA: TGCGCCAGCAGCCAGCCGGGGGGACATGGATACTTC

V gene: TRBV6-4
J gene: TRBJ2-1
clone size: .
D gene: .
CDR3 protein: CASSVARSSYNEQFF
CDR3 DNA: TGTGCCAGCAGTGTGGCTAGGAGCTCCTACAATGAGCAGTTCTTC

V gene: TRBV5-1
J gene: TRBJ2-2
clone size: .
D gene: TRBD1
CDR3 protein: CASSLRWTGLNTGELFF
CDR3 DNA: TGCGCCAGCAGCTTGCGGTGGACAGGGCTTAACACCGGGGAGCTGTTTTTT

V gene: TRBV7-9
J gene: TRBJ1-5
clone size: .
D gene: .
CDR3 protein: CASSSGQTSNQPQHF
CDR3 DNA: TGTGCCAGCAGCAGTGGACAGACCAGCAATCAGCCCCAGCATTTT

V gene: TRBV5-1
J gene: TRBJ2-5
clone size: few
D gene: TRBD2
CDR3 protein: CASSSLAGGLQETQYF
CDR3 DNA: TGCGCCAGCAGCTCTCTAGCGGGAGGCCTACAAGAGACCCAGTACTTC

V gene: TRBV5-4
J gene: TRBJ2-7
clone size: few
D gene: TRBD1
CDR3 protein: CASSFGQGRDEQYF
CDR3 DNA: TGTGCCAGCAGTTTTGGACAGGGGAGAGACGAGCAGTACTTC

V gene: TRBV25-1
J gene: TRBJ2-1
clone size: few
D gene: TRBD2
CDR3 protein: CASSEGGRLAGSDEQFF
CDR3 DNA: TGTGCCAGCAGTGAGGGTGGGCGGCTAGCGGGGTCGGATGAGCAGTTCTTC

V gene: TRBV11-2
J gene: TRBJ2-1
clone size: .
D gene: .
CDR3 protein: CASSLGGYNEQFF
CDR3 DNA: TGTGCCAGCAGCCTCGGGGGTTACAATGAGCAGTTCTTC

V gene: TRBV5-4
J gene: TRBJ2-5
clone size: .
D gene: TRBD2
CDR3 protein: CASSPGLAGEQETQYF
CDR3 DNA: TGTGCCAGCAGCCCGGGGCTAGCGGGTGAACAAGAGACCCAGTACTTC

V gene: TRBV11-1
J gene: TRBJ2-7
clone size: .
D gene: .
CDR3 protein: CASSLTGVQYF
CDR3 DNA: TGTGCCAGCAGTCTGACAGGAGTGCAGTACTTC

V gene: TRBV6-5
J gene: TRBJ1-2
clone size: .
D gene: .
CDR3 protein: CASSYGSSLANTF
CDR3 DNA: TGTGCCAGCAGTTACGGAAGTTCACTAGCGAACACCTTC

V gene: TRBV28
J gene: TRBJ1-4
clone size: .
D gene: TRBD1
CDR3 protein: CASLDRANEKLFF
CDR3 DNA: TGTGCCAGCCTAGACAGGGCTAATGAAAAACTGTTTTTT

V gene: TRBV5-1
J gene: TRBJ2-1
clone size: .
D gene: TRBD1
CDR3 protein: CASSPGTGGPRREFF
CDR3 DNA: TGCGCCAGCAGCCCCGGGACAGGGGGCCCCAGAAGGGAGTTCTTC

V gene: TRBV24-1
J gene: TRBJ2-3
clone size: .
D gene: TRBD2
CDR3 protein: CATSDSTSGSTDTQYF
CDR3 DNA: TGTGCCACCAGTGATTCGACTAGCGGGAGCACAGATACGCAGTATTTT

V gene: TRBV2
J gene: TRBJ2-7
clone size: .
D gene: TRBD2
CDR3 protein: CASKRDYTGEQYF
CDR3 DNA: TGTGCCAGCAAACGGGACTATACCGGGGAGCAGTACTTC

V gene: TRBV12-5
J gene: TRBJ2-4
clone size: .
D gene: TRBD2
CDR3 protein: CASGLGEGNIQYF
CDR3 DNA: TGTGCTAGTGGTTTGGGGGAGGGAAACATTCAGTACTTC

V gene: TRBV25-1
J gene: TRBJ2-7
clone size: few
D gene: TRBD1
CDR3 protein: CASSGGQSYEQYF
CDR3 DNA: TGTGCCAGCAGTGGGGGACAGAGCTACGAGCAGTACTTC

V gene: TRBV27
J gene: TRBJ1-3
clone size: .
D gene: TRBD1
CDR3 protein: CASSLRFPGGPLGNTIYF
CDR3 DNA: TGTGCCAGCAGTTTACGGTTCCCAGGGGGCCCCCTCGGAAACACCATATATTTT

V gene: TRBV7-2
J gene: TRBJ2-1
clone size: few
D gene: TRBD2
CDR3 protein: CASSFPGLAGNEQFF
CDR3 DNA: TGTGCCAGCAGCTTCCCGGGGCTAGCGGGAAATGAGCAGTTCTTC

V gene: TRBV9
J gene: TRBJ2-7
clone size: .
D gene: TRBD1
CDR3 protein: CASSVGSGTGDGEQYF
CDR3 DNA: TGTGCCAGCAGCGTAGGTTCGGGGACAGGGGATGGCGAGCAGTACTTC

V gene: TRBV11-2
J gene: TRBJ2-2
clone size: .
D gene: TRBD2
CDR3 protein: CASSLPSGRNTGELFF
CDR3 DNA: TGTGCCAGCAGCTTACCTAGCGGGAGGAACACCGGGGAGCTGTTTTTT

V gene: TRBV5-8
J gene: TRBJ2-6
clone size: once
D gene: TRBD1
CDR3 protein: CASSLGQGFPSGANVLTF
CDR3 DNA: TGTGCCAGCAGCTTAGGACAGGGGTTCCCCTCTGGGGCCAACGTCCTGACTTTC

V gene: TRBV7-9
J gene: TRBJ1-3
clone size: .
D gene: .
CDR3 protein: CASSLVGRGNTIYF
CDR3 DNA: TGTGCCAGCAGCTTAGTGGGCAGGGGAAACACCATATATTTT

V gene: TRBV5-1
J gene: TRBJ1-2
clone size: .
D gene: TRBD1
CDR3 protein: CASSQTGDYGYTF
CDR3 DNA: TGCGCCAGCAGTCAGACAGGGGATTATGGCTACACCTTC

V gene: TRBV2
J gene: TRBJ2-5
clone size: .
D gene: TRBD2
CDR3 protein: CASRREARGDKETQYF
CDR3 DNA: TGTGCCAGCAGGAGGGAGGCGCGGGGGGATAAAGAGACCCAGTACTTC

V gene: TRBV12-3/TRBV12-4
J gene: TRBJ1-2
clone size: .
D gene: .
CDR3 protein: CASRRTDSNGYTF
CDR3 DNA: TGTGCCAGCAGACGGACAGATAGTAATGGCTACACCTTC

V gene: TRBV5-1
J gene: TRBJ2-5
clone size: .
D gene: .
CDR3 protein: CASSSRWGAYQETQYF
CDR3 DNA: TGCGCCAGCAGCTCCCGCTGGGGAGCGTACCAAGAGACCCAGTACTTC

V gene: TRBV12-3/TRBV12-4
J gene: TRBJ2-3
clone size: .
D gene: .
CDR3 protein: CATEGSTDTQYF
CDR3 DNA: TGTGCCACCGAGGGTAGCACAGATACGCAGTATTTT

V gene: TRBV7-2
J gene: TRBJ2-2
clone size: .
D gene: .
CDR3 protein: CASSLQGGEGELFF
CDR3 DNA: TGTGCCAGCAGCTTACAGGGGGGCGAGGGGGAGCTGTTTTTT

V gene: TRBV5-1
J gene: TRBJ1-6
clone size: medium-sized
D gene: TRBD1
CDR3 protein: CASSPDRGGSSPLHF
CDR3 DNA: TGCGCCAGCAGCCCCGACAGGGGAGGGAGTTCACCCCTCCACTTT